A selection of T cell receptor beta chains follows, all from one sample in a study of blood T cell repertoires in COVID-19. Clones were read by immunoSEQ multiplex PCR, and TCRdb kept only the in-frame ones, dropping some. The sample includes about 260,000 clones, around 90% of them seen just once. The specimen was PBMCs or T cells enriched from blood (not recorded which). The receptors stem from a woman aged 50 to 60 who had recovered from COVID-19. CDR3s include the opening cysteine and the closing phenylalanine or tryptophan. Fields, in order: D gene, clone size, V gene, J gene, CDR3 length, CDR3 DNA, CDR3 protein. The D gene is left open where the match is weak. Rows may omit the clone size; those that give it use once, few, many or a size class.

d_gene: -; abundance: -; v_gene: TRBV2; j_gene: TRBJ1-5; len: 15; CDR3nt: TGTGCCAGCAGTGAAGCGCGAGGAGGGGTTCAGCCCCAGCATTTT; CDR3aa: CASSEARGGVQPQHF
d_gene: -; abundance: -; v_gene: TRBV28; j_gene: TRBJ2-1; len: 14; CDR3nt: TGTGCCAGCAAGGCGGGGACGGGGTGGAATGAGCAGTTCTTC; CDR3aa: CASKAGTGWNEQFF
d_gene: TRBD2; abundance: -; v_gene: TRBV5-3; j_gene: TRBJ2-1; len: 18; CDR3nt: TGTGCCAGAAGCTCGGTCTATAGCGGGAGGGCTAGTTACAATGAGCAGTTCTTC; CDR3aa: CARSSVYSGRASYNEQFF
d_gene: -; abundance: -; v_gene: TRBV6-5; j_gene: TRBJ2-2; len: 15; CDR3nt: TGTGCCGGCAAAAGGGTAGGGGCGGACACCGGGGAGCTGTTTTTT; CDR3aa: CAGKRVGADTGELFF
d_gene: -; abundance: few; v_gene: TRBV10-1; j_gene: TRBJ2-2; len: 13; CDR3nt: TGCGCCAGCAGTCCACGGACAGTCGGGGAGCTGTTTTTT; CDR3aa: CASSPRTVGELFF
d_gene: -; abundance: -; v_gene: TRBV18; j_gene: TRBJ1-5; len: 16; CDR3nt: TGTGCCAGCTCACCACCGATAGGGGCTAGCAATCAGCCCCAGCATTTT; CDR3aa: CASSPPIGASNQPQHF
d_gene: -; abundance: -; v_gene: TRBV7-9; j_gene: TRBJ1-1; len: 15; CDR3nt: TGTGCCAGCAGCTTAGAAGGGGGACAATGGTATGAAGCTTTCTTT; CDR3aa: CASSLEGGQWYEAFF
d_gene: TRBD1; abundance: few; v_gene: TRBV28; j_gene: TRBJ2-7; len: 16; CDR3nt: TGTGCCAGCAGTTTTGCTTTTTTACAGGGGCAGACCGAGCAGTACTTC; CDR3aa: CASSFAFLQGQTEQYF
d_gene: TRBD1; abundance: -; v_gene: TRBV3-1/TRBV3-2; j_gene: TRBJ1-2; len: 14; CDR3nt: TGTGCCAGCAGCTCTCGGACAGGGGGGAATGGCTACACCTTC; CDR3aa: CASSSRTGGNGYTF
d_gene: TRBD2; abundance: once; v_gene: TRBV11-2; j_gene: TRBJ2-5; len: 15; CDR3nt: TGTGCCAGCAGCTTAGTTACTAGCGGCCAAGAGACCCAGTACTTC; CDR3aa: CASSLVTSGQETQYF
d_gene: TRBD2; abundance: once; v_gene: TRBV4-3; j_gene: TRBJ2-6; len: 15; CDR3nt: TGCGCCAGCTCCCCCCGGGGGGTCGGGGCCAACGTCCTGACTTTC; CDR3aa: CASSPRGVGANVLTF
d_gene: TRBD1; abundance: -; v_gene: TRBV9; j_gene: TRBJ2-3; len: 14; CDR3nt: TGTGCCAGCAGCCAACAGGGGGCGGGAGATACGCAGTATTTT; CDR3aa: CASSQQGAGDTQYF
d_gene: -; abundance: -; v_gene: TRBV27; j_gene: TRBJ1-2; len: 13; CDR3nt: TGTGCCAGCAGTTTAGATGGCAGGGGAGGCTACACCTTC; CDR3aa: CASSLDGRGGYTF
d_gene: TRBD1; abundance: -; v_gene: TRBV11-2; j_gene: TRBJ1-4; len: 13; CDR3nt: TGTGCCAGCAGCAGGGACAGGAATGAAAAACTGTTTTTT; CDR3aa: CASSRDRNEKLFF
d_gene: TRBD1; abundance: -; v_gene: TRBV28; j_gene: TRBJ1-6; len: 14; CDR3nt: TGTGCCAGCAGTGGGGGGACAGTTAATTCACCCCTCCACTTT; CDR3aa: CASSGGTVNSPLHF
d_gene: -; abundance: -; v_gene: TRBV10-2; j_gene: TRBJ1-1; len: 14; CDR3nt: TGCGCCAGCAGTGAGTTTCAGGGAGGGACTGAAGCTTTCTTT; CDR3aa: CASSEFQGGTEAFF
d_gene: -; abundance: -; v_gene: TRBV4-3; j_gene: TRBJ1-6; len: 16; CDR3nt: TGCGCCAGCAGCCAGGCGGCGGGGCCCGGGGGTTCACCCCTCCACTTT; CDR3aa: CASSQAAGPGGSPLHF
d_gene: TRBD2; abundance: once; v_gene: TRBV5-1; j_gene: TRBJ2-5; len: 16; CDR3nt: TGCGCCAGCAGCCCTGGGACTAGCGCAGACCAAGAGACCCAGTACTTC; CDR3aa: CASSPGTSADQETQYF
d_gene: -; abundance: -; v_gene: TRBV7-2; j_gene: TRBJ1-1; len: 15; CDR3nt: TGTGCCAGCAGCTCTCCCCCCAGGGAACGGACTGAAGCTTTCTTT; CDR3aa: CASSSPPRERTEAFF
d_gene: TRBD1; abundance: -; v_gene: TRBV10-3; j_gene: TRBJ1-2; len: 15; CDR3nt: TGTGCCATCAGTGAGACAGACAGGGCTAACTATGGCTACACCTTC; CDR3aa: CAISETDRANYGYTF
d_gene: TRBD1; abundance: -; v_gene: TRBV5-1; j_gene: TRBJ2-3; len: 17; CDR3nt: TGCGCCAGCAGCACCCGACAGGGTCTGGTGGGAACAGATACGCAGTATTTT; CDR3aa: CASSTRQGLVGTDTQYF
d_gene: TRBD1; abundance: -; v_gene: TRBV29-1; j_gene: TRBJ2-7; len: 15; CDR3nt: TGCAGCGTTGAAGATGCCCGCAGGGGGCATTACGAGCAGTACTTC; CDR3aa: CSVEDARRGHYEQYF